A single T cell receptor (beta chain) is shown here with its context. The antigen it recognizes is unknown. Base qualities are not at hand, and no much larger clone is one base apart. This entry belongs to a study of control samples from healthy donors and cancer patients (TCRdb year 2020). Library prep was done by the immunoSEQ multiplex PCR assay. TCRdb carries this immuneACCESS record with in-frame sequences only. Its versions omit some clonotypes, under half of them owing to an unresolved V gene in the studies checked, with the rest unexplained. In this sample the table shows 130,000 to 150,000 clones, more than 85% of which occur a single time. The ten top clones hold approximately 2.9% of the sample. The germline ends are 12 bases apart after V is trimmed by 5 bases and J by 5 bases. The germline V gene (reference sequence) specifies WNHNN as CDR1 and SYGVQD as CDR2. The CDR3 measures 13 amino acids from cysteine to phenylalanine. The read is trimmed to its CDR3 DNA, 39 bases read in frame from base 1.

The chain is encoded by TRBV10-1 joined to TRBJ1-1, and the D gene may be TRBD1, 5 bases matching. The clonotype originates from a man aged 25 to 40 in good health. The sample comprised blood. The CDR3 is CASSQGWGTEAFF. The nucleotides are TGCGCCAGCAGTCAGGGTTGGGGGACTGAAGCTTTCTTT.